Listed here is a single T cell receptor beta chain. The data derive from a study of identifying expanded T cells in peripheral blood. Generated by immunoSEQ multiplex PCR, the TCRdb table keeps only in-frame clones and is missing some. The data contain about 78,000 clones, 80% to 90% of them singletons. The clonotype comes from a person aged 18-70 years in good health. The sample comprised blood.

This CDR3 is CASSPDWTGGDEQFF. The CDR3 coding sequence is TGTGCCAGCTCACCCGACTGGACAGGTGGTGATGAGCAGTTCTTC. The chain combines TRBV18 with TRBJ2-1; 7 nucleotides agree with TRBD1. J lost 8 bases, V lost 3 bases, and 10 bases had no gene match. Germline lookup yields CDR1 KGHSH and CDR2 LQKENI. The CDR3 covers 15 residues.